The clone carrying this T cell receptor beta chain was seen a handful of times. Drawing of peripheral blood yielded 7.5 to 10 milliliters from each donor. The junction had 12 bases not matched to a gene; V was cut back by 6 bases and J by 4 bases. Looked up from germline, CDR1 is LGHNT and CDR2 is FRNRAP. The CDR3 is made up of 16 amino acids. The source of the sample is a study of blood T cells in healthy people across ages. Primed by a sample-barcoded 5' primer and a J-beta primer mix, a second PCR proceeded for roughly 6 to 12 cycles. TCRdb re-called the 5' RACE reads with MiXCR, one entry per CDR3 protein. Here the sample spans 540,000 or so distinct CDR3 sequences, about 45% being singletons.

The sequence derives from a man at least 80 years old in good health. The chain couples TRBV12-5 to TRBJ2-1, with 7 bases identical to TRBD2. Material: blood. The CDR3 is CASGSTRGLSYNEQFF. The CDR3 DNA sequence: TGTGCTAGTGGCTCAACCCGGGGACTATCGTACAATGAGCAGTTCTTC.